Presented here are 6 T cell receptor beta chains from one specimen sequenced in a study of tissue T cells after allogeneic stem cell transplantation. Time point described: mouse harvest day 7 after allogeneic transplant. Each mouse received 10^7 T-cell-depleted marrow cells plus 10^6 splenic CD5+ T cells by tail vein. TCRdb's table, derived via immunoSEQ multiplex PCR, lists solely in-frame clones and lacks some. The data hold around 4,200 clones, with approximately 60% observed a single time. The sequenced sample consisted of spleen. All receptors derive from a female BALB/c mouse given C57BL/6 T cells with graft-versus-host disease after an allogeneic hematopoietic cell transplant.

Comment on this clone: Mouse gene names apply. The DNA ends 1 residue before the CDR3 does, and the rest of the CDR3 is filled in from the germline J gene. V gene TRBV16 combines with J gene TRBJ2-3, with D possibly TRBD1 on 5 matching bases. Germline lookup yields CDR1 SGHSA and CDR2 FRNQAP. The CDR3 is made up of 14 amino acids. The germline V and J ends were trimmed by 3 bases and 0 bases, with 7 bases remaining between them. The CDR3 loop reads CASSLAGSAETLYF. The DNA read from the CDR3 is TGTGCAAGCAGCTTGGCAGGGAGTGCAGAAACGCTGTAT. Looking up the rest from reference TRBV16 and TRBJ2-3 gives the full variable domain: NAGVIQTPRHKVTGKGQEATLWCEPISGHSAVFWYRQTIVQGLEFLTYFRNQAPIDDSGMPKERFSAQMPNQSHSTLKIQSTQPQDSAVYLCASSLAGSAETLYFGSGTRLTVL.

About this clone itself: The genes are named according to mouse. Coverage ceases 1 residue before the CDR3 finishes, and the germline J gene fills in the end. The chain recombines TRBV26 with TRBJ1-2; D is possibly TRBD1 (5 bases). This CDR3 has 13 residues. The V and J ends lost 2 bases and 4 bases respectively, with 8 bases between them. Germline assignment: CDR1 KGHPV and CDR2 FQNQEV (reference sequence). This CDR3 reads CASSLGGGSDYTF. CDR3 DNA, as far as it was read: TGTGCCAGCAGTCTGGGGGGGGGCTCCGACTACACC.

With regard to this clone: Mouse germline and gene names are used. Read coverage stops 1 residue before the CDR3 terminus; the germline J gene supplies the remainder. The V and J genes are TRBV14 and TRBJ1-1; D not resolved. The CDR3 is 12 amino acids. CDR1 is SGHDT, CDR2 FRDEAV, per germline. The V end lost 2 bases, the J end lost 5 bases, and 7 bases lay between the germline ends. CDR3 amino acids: CASSLRQTEVFF. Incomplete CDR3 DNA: TGTGCCAGCAGTTTACGACAAACAGAAGTCTTC.

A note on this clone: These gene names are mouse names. The CDR3 sequence: CASSTDLRSAETLYF. Incomplete CDR3 DNA: TGTGCCAGCAGTACGGACCTTCGTAGTGCAGAAACGCTGTAT. The gene calls are TRBV26 and TRBJ2-3, with no clear D. Sequencing ends 1 residue short of the CDR3 end; the germline J gene provides the rest. The V end lost 5 bases, the J end lost 0 bases, and 12 bases lay between the germline ends. The V gene's germline CDR1 is KGHPV and CDR2 FQNQEV (reference sequence). This CDR3 has 15 amino acids.

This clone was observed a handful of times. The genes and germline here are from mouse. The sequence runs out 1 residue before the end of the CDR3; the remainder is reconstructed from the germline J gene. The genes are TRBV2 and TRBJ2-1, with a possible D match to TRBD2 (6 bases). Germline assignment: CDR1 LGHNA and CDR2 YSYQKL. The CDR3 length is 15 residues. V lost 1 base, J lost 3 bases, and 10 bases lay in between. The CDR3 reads CASSQVAGVYAEQFF. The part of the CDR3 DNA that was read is TGTGCCAGCAGCCAAGTGGCTGGGGTCTATGCTGAGCAGTTC.

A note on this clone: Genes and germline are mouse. CDR3 bases read: TGTGCCAGCTCTCTCGGGGACAGGGACACCGGGCAGCTCTAC. As protein: CASSLGDRDTGQLY. The entire CDR3 reads CASSLGDRDTGQLYF. The chain links TRBV12-2 to TRBJ2-2; 9 bases are shared with TRBD1. Coverage ceases 1 residue before the CDR3 finishes, and the germline J gene fills in the end. This CDR3 spans 15 amino acids. The J segment lost 3 bases and the V segment lost 0 bases, leaving 1 base of the junction unmatched. Germline lookup yields CDR1 SGHLS and CDR2 HYDKME.